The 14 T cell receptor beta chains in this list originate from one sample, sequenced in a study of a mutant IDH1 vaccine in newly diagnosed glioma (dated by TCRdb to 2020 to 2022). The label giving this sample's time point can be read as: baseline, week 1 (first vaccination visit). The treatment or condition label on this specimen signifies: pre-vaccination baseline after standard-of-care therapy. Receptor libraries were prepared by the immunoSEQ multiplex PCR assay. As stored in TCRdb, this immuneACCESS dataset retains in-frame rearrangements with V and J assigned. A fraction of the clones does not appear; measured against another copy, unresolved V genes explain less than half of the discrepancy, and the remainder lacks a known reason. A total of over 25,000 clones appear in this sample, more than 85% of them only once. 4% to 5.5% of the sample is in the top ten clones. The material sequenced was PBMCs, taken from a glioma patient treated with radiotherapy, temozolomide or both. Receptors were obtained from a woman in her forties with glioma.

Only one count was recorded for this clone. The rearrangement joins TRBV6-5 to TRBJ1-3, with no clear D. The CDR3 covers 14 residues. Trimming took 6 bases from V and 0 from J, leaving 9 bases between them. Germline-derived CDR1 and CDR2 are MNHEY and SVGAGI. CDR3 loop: CASRPSFSGNTIYF. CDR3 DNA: TGTGCCAGCAGGCCCAGTTTCTCTGGAAACACCATATATTTT.

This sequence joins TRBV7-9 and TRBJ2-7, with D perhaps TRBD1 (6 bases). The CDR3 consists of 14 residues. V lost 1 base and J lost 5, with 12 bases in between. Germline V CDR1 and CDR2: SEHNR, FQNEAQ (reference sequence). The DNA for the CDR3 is TGTGCCAGCAGCTTAGTACCCCAGGGGAACGAGCAGTACTTC. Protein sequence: CASSLVPQGNEQYF.

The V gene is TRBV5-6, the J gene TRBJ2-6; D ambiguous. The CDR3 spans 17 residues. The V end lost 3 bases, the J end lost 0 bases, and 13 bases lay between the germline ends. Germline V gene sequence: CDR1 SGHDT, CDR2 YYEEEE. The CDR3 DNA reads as TGTGCCAGCAGCTCCTTCCCGGGTAGCTCTGGGGCCAACGTCCTGACTTTC. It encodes CASSSFPGSSGANVLTF.

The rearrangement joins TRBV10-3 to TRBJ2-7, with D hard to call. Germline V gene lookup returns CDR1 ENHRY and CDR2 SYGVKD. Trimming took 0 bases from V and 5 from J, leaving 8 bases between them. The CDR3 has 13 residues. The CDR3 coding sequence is TGTGCCATCAGTGAGTCCCCAAAACACGAGCAGTACTTC. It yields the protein CAISESPKHEQYF.

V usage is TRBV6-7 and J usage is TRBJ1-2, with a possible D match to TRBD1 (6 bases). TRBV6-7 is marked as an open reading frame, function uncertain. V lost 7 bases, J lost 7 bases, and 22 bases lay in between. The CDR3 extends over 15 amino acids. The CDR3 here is CASTPKRKGGGGYTF. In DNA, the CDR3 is TGTGCCAGCACCCCCAAAAGGAAGGGGGGGGGTGGCTACACCTTC.

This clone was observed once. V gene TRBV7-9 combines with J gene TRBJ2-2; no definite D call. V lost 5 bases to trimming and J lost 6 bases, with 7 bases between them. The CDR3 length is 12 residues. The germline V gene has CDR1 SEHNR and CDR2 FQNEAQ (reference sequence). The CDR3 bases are TGTGCCAGCAGCGGAGACGCCGGGGAGCTGTTTTTT. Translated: CASSGDAGELFF.

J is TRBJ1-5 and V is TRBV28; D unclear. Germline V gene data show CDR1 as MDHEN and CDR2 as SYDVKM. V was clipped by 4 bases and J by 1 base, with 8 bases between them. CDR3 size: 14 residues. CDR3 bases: TGTGCCAGCAGTTCCCCGGACAGCAATCAGCCCCAGCATTTT. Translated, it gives CASSSPDSNQPQHF.

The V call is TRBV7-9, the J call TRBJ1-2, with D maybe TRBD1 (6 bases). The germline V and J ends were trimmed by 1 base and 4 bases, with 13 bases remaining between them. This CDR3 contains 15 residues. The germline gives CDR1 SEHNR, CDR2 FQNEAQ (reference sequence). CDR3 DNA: TGTGCCAGCAGCTTAGAAGGGGGAGGTAGCTATGGCTACACCTTC. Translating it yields CASSLEGGGSYGYTF.

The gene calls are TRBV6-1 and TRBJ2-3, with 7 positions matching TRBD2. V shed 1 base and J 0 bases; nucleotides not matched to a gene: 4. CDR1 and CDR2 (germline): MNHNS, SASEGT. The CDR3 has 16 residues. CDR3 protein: CASSEVGGSSTDTQYF. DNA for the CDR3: TGTGCCAGCAGTGAAGTGGGAGGGAGTAGCACAGATACGCAGTATTTT.

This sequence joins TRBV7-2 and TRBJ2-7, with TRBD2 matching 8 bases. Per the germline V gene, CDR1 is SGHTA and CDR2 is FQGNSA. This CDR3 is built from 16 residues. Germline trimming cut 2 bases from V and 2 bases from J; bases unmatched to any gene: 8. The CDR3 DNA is TGTGCCAGCAGCTTATCGGCAGCGGGGGTCGCCTACGAGCAGTACTTC. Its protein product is CASSLSAAGVAYEQYF.

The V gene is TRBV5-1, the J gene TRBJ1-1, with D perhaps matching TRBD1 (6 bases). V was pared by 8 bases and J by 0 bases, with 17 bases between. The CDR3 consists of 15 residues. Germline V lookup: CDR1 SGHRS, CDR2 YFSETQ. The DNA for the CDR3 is TGCGCCAGTAAGGGGACACCTTTCATGAACACTGAAGCTTTCTTT. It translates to CASKGTPFMNTEAFF.

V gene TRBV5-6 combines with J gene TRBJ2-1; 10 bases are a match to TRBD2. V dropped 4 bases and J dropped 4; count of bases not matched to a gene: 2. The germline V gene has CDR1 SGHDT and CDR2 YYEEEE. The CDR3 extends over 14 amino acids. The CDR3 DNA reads TGTGCCAGCAGCCTAGCGGGGGCTTACAATGAGCAGTTCTTC. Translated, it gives CASSLAGAYNEQFF.

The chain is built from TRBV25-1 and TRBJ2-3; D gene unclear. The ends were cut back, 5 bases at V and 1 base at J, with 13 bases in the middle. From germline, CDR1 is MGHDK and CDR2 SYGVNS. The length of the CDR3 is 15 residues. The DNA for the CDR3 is TGTGCCAGCAGTTCGTTAACTCTCCGCACAGATACGCAGTATTTT. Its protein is CASSSLTLRTDTQYF.

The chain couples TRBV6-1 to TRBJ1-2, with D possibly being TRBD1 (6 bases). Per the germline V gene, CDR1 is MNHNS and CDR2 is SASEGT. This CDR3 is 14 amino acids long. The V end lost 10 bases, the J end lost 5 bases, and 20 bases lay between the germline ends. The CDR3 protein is CATLNTGFGYGYTF. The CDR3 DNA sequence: TGTGCCACCTTGAACACAGGGTTCGGGTATGGCTACACCTTC.